This T cell receptor beta chain was observed in a study of CD8 T cells in ankylosing spondylitis. The CDR3 extends over 13 amino acids. With V trimmed by 10 bases and J by 7 bases, 11 bases remained unmatched. Using its own MiXCR run on the 5' RACE reads, TCRdb lists one record per CDR3 protein. In the table there are hundreds of thousands of distinct CDR3 sequences, roughly 8.2% of which are singletons. This clonotype was seen many times. This chain uses TRBV12-3 or TRBV12-4 with TRBJ2-7; TRBD2 matches 9 bases. Sequences were obtained from blood, either unsorted or a sorted T cell fraction (not recorded which). The sequence was collected from a female donor with ankylosing spondylitis or in good health (not recorded which). The CDR3 region has the DNA TGTGCCATCGGGGCTAGCGGGACATGGGAGCAGTACTTC. This sequence encodes CAIGASGTWEQYF.